This TCR beta chain was identified in a study of T-cell reconstitution after alpha-beta-depleted transplantation in children. Study-wide results and caveats: It was surviving recipient T cells and thymic progenitors that gave some patients high TCRbeta diversity at day 60. Expanded graft clones, several hundred of them, were reportedly the source of alpha-beta T cells about two months after transplant. It was newly produced T cells that mostly accounted for T-cell counts and diversity one year after transplant.

Germline V gene sequence: CDR1 SGHDN, CDR2 FVKESK. The CDR3 has 13 amino acids. Trimming cost V 1 base and J 0 bases, with 2 bases left between them. The authors prepared the TCRbeta library with unique molecular identifiers. From the PCR reads, TCRdb called clonotypes with MiXCR, one entry per CDR3 protein. Here the sample spans approximately 650,000 distinct CDR3 sequences, 10% to 15% being singletons. This clonotype was seen many times. What it binds is not known. This receptor was taken from a girl aged 2 to 9 with congenital amegakaryocytic thrombocytopenia, due to receive a stem cell transplant. The sample here was PBMCs, taken before TCRalphabeta/CD19-depleted stem cell transplant. The V call is TRBV14, the J call TRBJ2-3; D unclear. The CDR3 sequence: CASSQVSTDTQYF. The CDR3 nucleotides are TGTGCCAGCAGCCAAGTAAGCACAGATACGCAGTATTTT.